This entry lists 13 T cell receptor beta chains sequenced from one sample in a study of shared clonotypes between healthy human individuals. Sequenced by immunoSEQ multiplex PCR; TCRdb stores in-frame clones only, minus some. Here the sample spans more than 550,000 clones, 72% being singletons. Sample: memory CD4+ T cells sorted from blood. Stated subset: CD45RA-negative fraction. The source of these receptors is a woman aged 30 to 39 in good health.

This rearrangement joins TRBV18 to TRBJ2-7; 9 nucleotides align to TRBD2. Trimming took 4 bases from V and 3 from J; bases not matched to a gene: 7. CDR1 is KGHSH, CDR2 LQKENI, per germline. This CDR3 spans 15 amino acids. In DNA, the CDR3 is TGTGCCAGCTCACAAGCGGGAGGAACGATCTACGAGCAGTACTTC. Amino acids: CASSQAGGTIYEQYF.

This clone showed up just once. This CDR3 is CASSEWSSVGRGEQFF. CDR3 in DNA: TGCGCCAGCAGTGAATGGTCTAGCGTCGGTCGTGGTGAGCAGTTCTTC. V and J are TRBV10-2 and TRBJ2-1; possible D gene TRBD2, 6 bases. The germline CDR1 and CDR2 sequences are WSHSY and SAAADI. The length of the CDR3 is 16 residues. V lost 3 bases and J lost 9, with 21 bases in between.

This clone was counted only a few times. CDR3 DNA: TGTGCCAGCAGTTTGGGGTCAGGGACCGGGGAGCTGTTTTTT. Translating gives CASSLGSGTGELFF. The V gene is TRBV6-6, the J gene TRBJ2-2; D possibly corresponds to TRBD1 (5 bases). Trimming took 4 bases from V and 5 from J, leaving 11 bases between them. Germline CDR1 reads MNHNY; CDR2 reads SVGAGI (reference sequence). There are 14 residues in the CDR3.

The chain carries TRBV11-2 and TRBJ1-2; TRBD1 is a possible D gene (5 bases). The germline V gene encodes CDR1 SGHAT and CDR2 FQNNGV. This CDR3 has 14 amino acids. V lost 0 bases to trimming and J lost 5 bases, with 10 bases between them. CDR3 sequence reads: CASSLDLGPYGYTF. The CDR3 bases are TGTGCCAGCAGCTTAGATTTGGGGCCGTATGGCTACACCTTC.

This rearrangement joins TRBV7-3 to TRBJ2-6, with 9 bases matching TRBD1. Per the germline V gene, CDR1 is SGHTA and CDR2 is FQGTGA. The CDR3 is 17 residues long. V was clipped by 4 bases and J by 3 bases; unmatched bases: 7. CDR3 nucleotides: TGTGCCAGCAGCTCAAAGGGACAGGGTGTTGGGGCCAACGTCCTGACTTTC. This sequence encodes CASSSKGQGVGANVLTF. Full variable domain (outside the CDR3, taken from reference TRBV7-3 and TRBJ2-6): GAGVSQTPSNKVTEKGKYVELRCDPISGHTALYWYRQSLGQGPEFLIYFQGTGAADDSGLPNDRFFAVRPEGSVSTLKIQRTERGDSAVYLCASSSKGQGVGANVLTFGAGSRLTVL.

The chain uses TRBV13 and TRBJ2-7, with D maybe TRBD1 (5 bases). CDR1 and CDR2 (germline): PRHDT, FYEKMQ (reference sequence). Trimming cost V 5 bases and J 7 bases, with 18 bases left between them. The CDR3 is made up of 14 amino acids. In DNA, the CDR3 is TGTGCCAGCAGCGCCCCTTCAGGGTTTTATGAGCAGTACTTC. Translated: CASSAPSGFYEQYF.

CDR3 coding DNA: TGTGCCAGCAGTTTATCCCGTACCACAGATACGCAGTATTTT. It codes for CASSLSRTTDTQYF. The genes are TRBV27 and TRBJ2-3, with D uncertain. The CDR3 is 14 residues long. Trimming cost V 0 bases and J 2 bases, with 6 bases left between them. Germline V gene sequence: CDR1 MNHEY, CDR2 SMNVEV (reference sequence).

This clone has just a few counts. The chain uses TRBV18 and TRBJ1-4; D call uncertain. Trimming removed 2 bases at V and 11 bases at J, with 12 bases between. Germline lookup yields CDR1 KGHSH and CDR2 LQKENI. The CDR3 runs to 13 residues. The CDR3 region is CASSPSTTRKLFF. The DNA for the CDR3 is TGTGCCAGCTCACCATCTACCACGCGTAAACTGTTTTTT.

The chain employs TRBV27 and TRBJ2-2, with TRBD2 matching 12 bases. Unmatched junction bases numbered 9, after V lost 3 bases and J lost 7 bases. Germline assignment: CDR1 MNHEY and CDR2 SMNVEV (reference sequence). The CDR3 extends over 17 amino acids. CDR3: CASSFTSTSGRFGELFF. CDR3 nucleotide sequence: TGTGCCAGCAGTTTCACCTCGACTAGCGGGAGATTCGGGGAGCTGTTTTTT.

The sample holds one count of this clone. The chain combines TRBV5-6 with TRBJ2-1, with D possibly matching TRBD2 (6 bases). With 5 bases removed from V and 10 bases from J, the gap between germline ends came to 25 bases. Germline V gene lookup returns CDR1 SGHDT and CDR2 YYEEEE. The CDR3 totals 16 residues. The CDR3 nucleotides are TGTGCCAGCAGTGAGGCCGGGACTCCTAGTCGGGTCGAGCAGTTCTTC. The encoded protein is CASSEAGTPSRVEQFF.

The rearrangement links TRBV28 to TRBJ2-5; a weak D match, TRBD2 (5 bases). This CDR3 spans 15 amino acids. From germline, CDR1 is MDHEN and CDR2 SYDVKM. V shed 3 bases and J shed 0 bases, with 11 bases lying between them. CDR3 loop: CASSFPSLDQETQYF. CDR3 bases: TGTGCCAGCAGTTTCCCTAGCCTCGACCAAGAGACCCAGTACTTC.

V usage is TRBV27 and J usage is TRBJ1-2, with 9 nucleotides matching TRBD1. CDR3 length equals 13 residues. Germline V gives CDR1 MNHEY, CDR2 SMNVEV (reference sequence). The V and J ends lost 5 bases and 12 bases, in that order; junction bases with no gene match: 10. The CDR3 protein is CASSPGQGESDTF. Here the CDR3 DNA reads TGTGCCAGCAGTCCGGGACAGGGTGAATCGGACACCTTC.

The chain employs TRBV4-2 and TRBJ2-3; 12 positions agree with TRBD2. The CDR3 consists of 17 residues. Germline values: CDR1 LGHNA, CDR2 YNFKEQ. Trimming at V came to 3 bases and at J to 2 bases, leaving 6 bases not matched to a gene. The CDR3 is CASSQLTSGRTTDTQYF. DNA for the CDR3: TGTGCCAGCAGCCAGTTGACTAGCGGGAGAACCACAGATACGCAGTATTTT.